These 26 T cell receptor beta chains share one sample of origin, sequenced in a study of blood T cell repertoires in COVID-19. This table comes from immunoSEQ multiplex PCR, and its TCRdb copy is limited to in-frame clones, with some not included. This sample carries approximately 250,000 clones, 75% to 90% of them seen once, and the ten largest clones take 8% to 9.5%. Sequencing input: peripheral blood. The receptors stem from a human donor in a cohort sampled during active COVID-19.

On this clone: Different DNA sequences within this sample yield the same CDR3. J is TRBJ2-2 and V is TRBV6-5; TRBD1 matches at 9 bases. This CDR3 comprises 14 residues. V shed 8 bases and J 4 bases; nucleotides not matched to a gene: 5. Germline CDR1 MNHEY, CDR2 SVGAGI. CDR3 nucleotide sequence: TGTGCCAGCTCGGTGACAGGGGGCACCGGGGAGCTGTTTTTT. Protein: CASSVTGGTGELFF.

V is TRBV19 and J is TRBJ1-5; tentatively, D is TRBD1 (5 bases). The V gene lost 6 bases and the J gene lost 3 bases, with 12 bases spanning the gap. CDR1 LNHDA and CDR2 SQIVND come from the germline V gene (reference sequence). The CDR3 spans 14 residues. CDR3 nucleotides: TGTGCCAGTAGCCCCGGGACTCCCAATCAGCCCCAGCATTTT. Residues: CASSPGTPNQPQHF. The full variable domain, rest sourced from reference TRBV19 and TRBJ1-5, is DGGITQSPKYLFRKEGQNVTLSCEQNLNHDAMYWYRQDPGQGLRLIYYSQIVNDFQKGDIAEGYSVSREKKESFPLTVTSAQKNPTAFYLCASSPGTPNQPQHFGDGTRLSIL.

The rearrangement links TRBV19 to TRBJ1-2; D might be TRBD1 (6 bases). The ends were cut back, 6 bases at V and 0 bases at J, with 17 bases in the middle. The CDR3 has 16 amino acids. CDR1 and CDR2 (germline): LNHDA, SQIVND (reference sequence). Here the CDR3 reads CASSNPPGAPNYGYTF. CDR3 nucleotides: TGTGCCAGTAGCAACCCCCCAGGGGCACCTAACTATGGCTACACCTTC.

The J gene is TRBJ1-1, the V gene TRBV6-1, with D perhaps TRBD1 (5 bases). Trimming took 2 bases from V and 9 from J, leaving 13 bases between them. CDR1 and CDR2 (germline): MNHNS, SASEGT. The CDR3 length is 13 residues. The chain's CDR3 is CASSEFGREKAFF. Written as DNA, the CDR3 is TGTGCCAGCAGTGAATTCGGCAGGGAAAAAGCTTTCTTT.

CDR3 sequence: CATSGPGSSRDRDRNEQFF. The CDR3 nucleotides read TGTGCCACCAGTGGCCCCGGGTCTTCTAGGGACAGGGACAGGAATGAGCAGTTCTTC. The gene calls are TRBV24-1 and TRBJ2-1; TRBD1 aligns across 9 bases. This CDR3 is built from 19 residues. With V trimmed by 5 bases and J by 7 bases, 20 bases remained unmatched. The V gene's germline CDR1 is KGHDR and CDR2 SFDVKD.

The rearrangement links TRBV24-1 to TRBJ2-3; 10 nucleotides line up with TRBD2. The CDR3 loop spans 16 amino acids. V lost 5 bases and J lost 4; bases outside the gene matches: 8. Per germline, CDR1 KGHDR and CDR2 SFDVKD. CDR3 sequence: CATSGEAGGPPDTQYF. The DNA of the CDR3 is TGTGCCACCAGTGGGGAAGCGGGGGGGCCTCCAGATACGCAGTATTTT.

V gene TRBV6-2 or TRBV6-3 combines with J gene TRBJ2-1; 10 bases are shared with TRBD2. The junction had 7 bases not matched to a gene; V was cut back by 4 bases and J by 4 bases. The germline gives CDR1 MNHEY, CDR2 SVGEGT. The CDR3 sequence is 16 residues long. CDR3 protein: CASSLLAGLEYNEQFF. Here the CDR3 DNA reads TGTGCCAGCAGTTTACTAGCGGGATTAGAGTACAATGAGCAGTTCTTC.

The rearrangement uses TRBV9 and TRBJ1-3; possible D gene TRBD1, 5 bases. Germline V CDR1 and CDR2: SGDLS, YYNGEE. Trimming left V 3 bases short and J 3 bases short, with 13 bases between. The CDR3 has 15 amino acids. In nucleotides, the CDR3 is TGTGCCAGCAGCGAGACACCCGGGGGTGGAAACACCATATATTTT. Protein product: CASSETPGGGNTIYF.

The rearrangement uses TRBV7-8 and TRBJ2-7, with 7 positions matching TRBD2. The CDR3 loop spans 16 amino acids. Germline-derived CDR1 and CDR2 are SGHVS and FQNEAQ. Trimming took 0 bases from V and 2 from J; bases not matched to a gene: 7. This CDR3 reads CASSLAAAGKTYEQYF. In nucleotides, the CDR3 is TGTGCCAGCAGCTTAGCCGCAGCGGGGAAAACCTACGAGCAGTACTTC.

This clone showed up just a few times. The chain uses TRBV19 and TRBJ2-7; 7 bases match TRBD1. CDR3 length equals 13 residues. The V gene end was trimmed by 5 bases and the J gene end by 6 bases; junction bases not matched to a gene: 7. Germline CDR1 LNHDA, CDR2 SQIVND (reference sequence). The CDR3 bases are TGTGCCAGTAGTCGCAATGGACAGGCCGAGCAGTACTTC. Translated, it gives CASSRNGQAEQYF.

Here the CDR3 reads CASSDPQGWDNTIYF. CDR3 nucleotide sequence: TGTGCCAGCAGTGACCCTCAGGGTTGGGATAACACCATATATTTT. The V and J genes are TRBV25-1 and TRBJ1-3; weak D call: TRBD1 (5 bases). CDR1 MGHDK and CDR2 SYGVNS come from the germline V gene. The CDR3 sequence is 15 residues long. V gave up 3 bases and J gave up 7 bases, with 16 bases separating them.

The chain carries TRBV7-3 and TRBJ2-3, with D tentatively TRBD1 (6 bases). Germline CDR1 and CDR2: SGHTA and FQGTGA. The CDR3 runs to 17 residues. Trimming pared 2 bases from V and 2 bases from J, leaving 17 bases between. In nucleotides, the CDR3 is TGTGCCAGCAGCTTAGGGAACATACAGGGCCCCACAGATACGCAGTATTTT. Protein sequence: CASSLGNIQGPTDTQYF.

This chain links TRBV25-1 with TRBJ1-1, with TRBD1 matching 7 bases. CDR1 is MGHDK and CDR2 is SYGVNS in the germline V gene. The CDR3 has 12 residues. The junction had 4 bases not matched to a gene; V was cut back by 4 bases and J by 8 bases. The CDR3 protein is CASSAMTGEAFF. The DNA of the CDR3 is TGTGCCAGCAGTGCTATGACAGGGGAAGCTTTCTTT.

The rearrangement uses TRBV6-5 and TRBJ2-7, with 8 bases that match TRBD2. Per germline, CDR1 MNHEY and CDR2 SVGAGI. Trimming at V came to 10 bases and at J to 3 bases, leaving 8 bases not matched to a gene. This CDR3 has 13 residues. CDR3 sequence reads: CATRRTSSYEQYF. The DNA for the CDR3 is TGTGCCACCCGCCGGACTAGCAGCTACGAGCAGTACTTC.

The chain is built from TRBV5-8 and TRBJ1-2, with unresolved D. This CDR3 comprises 13 residues. The germline gives CDR1 SGHTS, CDR2 YDEGEE. V gave up 0 bases and J gave up 4 bases, with 7 bases separating them. The CDR3: CASSLERGYGYTF. CDR3 nucleotide sequence: TGTGCCAGCAGCTTGGAAAGAGGCTATGGCTACACCTTC.

The V gene is TRBV6-2 or TRBV6-3, the J gene TRBJ1-1; D may be TRBD1 (6 bases). Germline V lookup: CDR1 MNHEY, CDR2 SVGEGT. CDR3 length: 16 amino acids. V dropped 6 bases and J dropped 0 bases, with 17 bases sitting between them. This CDR3 is CASSQDRWGLNTEAFF. The CDR3 nucleotides are TGTGCCAGCAGCCAAGACAGGTGGGGCCTGAACACTGAAGCTTTCTTT.

The V gene is TRBV4-3, the J gene TRBJ1-6; D gene unclear. The CDR3 consists of 14 residues. V lost 0 bases, J lost 11 bases, and 11 bases lay in between. CDR1 and CDR2 from the germline V gene are LGHNA and YSLEER. The CDR3 DNA reads TGCGCCAGCAGCCAAGATGGCAGAGGTACACCCCTCCACTTT. Translating gives CASSQDGRGTPLHF.

The genes are TRBV5-1 and TRBJ1-1; 11 nucleotides align to TRBD1. In germline, CDR1 is SGHRS, CDR2 YFSETQ. V lost 3 bases to trimming and J lost 3 bases; unmatched junction nucleotides: 7. The CDR3 runs 16 residues. The CDR3 nucleotides read TGCGCCAGCAGCTGGGGGACAGGGGGACCAGACACTGAAGCTTTCTTT. The encoded protein is CASSWGTGGPDTEAFF.

V and J are TRBV6-5 and TRBJ1-4, with D uncertain. The V gene lost 8 bases and the J gene lost 14 bases, with 18 bases spanning the gap. The CDR3 extends over 12 amino acids. The germline gives CDR1 MNHEY, CDR2 SVGAGI. The CDR3 coding sequence is TGTGCCAGCTTGAGTCGGAATTTGGGCCTGTTTTTT. Its translation: CASLSRNLGLFF.

This chain uses TRBV6-5 with TRBJ1-6, with a tentative D call TRBD1 (6 bases). This CDR3 has 15 amino acids. Trimming left V 6 bases short and J 7 bases short, with 16 bases between. The germline V gene encodes CDR1 MNHEY and CDR2 SVGAGI. CDR3 sequence reads: CASRSPTGSNSPLHF. The CDR3 DNA sequence: TGTGCCAGCAGGTCGCCGACAGGATCAAATTCACCCCTCCACTTT.

The chain has TRBV2 and TRBJ2-2; 7 bases line up with TRBD2. With V trimmed by 5 bases and J by 2 bases, 5 bases remained unmatched. Looked up from germline, CDR1 is SNHLY and CDR2 is FYNNEI. The CDR3 contains 15 residues. The DNA for the CDR3 is TGTGCCAGCAGTTCGACTAGCCCCAACACCGGGGAGCTGTTTTTT. The encoded protein is CASSSTSPNTGELFF. Drawing the rest from reference TRBV2 and TRBJ2-2, the complete variable domain is EPEVTQTPSHQVTQMGQEVILRCVPISNHLYFYWYRQILGQKVEFLVSFYNNEISEKSEIFDDQFSVERPDGSNFTLKIRSTKLEDSAMYFCASSSTSPNTGELFFGEGSRLTVL.

The rearrangement links TRBV6-5 to TRBJ1-1; unclear D gene. V was clipped by 3 bases and J by 4 bases, with 9 bases between them. The V gene's germline CDR1 is MNHEY and CDR2 SVGAGI. The CDR3 loop spans 13 amino acids. The CDR3, as DNA: TGTGCCAGCAGTTATCCTTGGGCCACTGAAGCTTTCTTT. It translates to CASSYPWATEAFF.

V and J are TRBV6-5 and TRBJ1-5; a weak D match, TRBD1 (5 bases). Germline V gene data show CDR1 as MNHEY and CDR2 as SVGAGI. CDR3 size: 14 residues. V lost 5 bases and J lost 9, with 17 bases in between. The CDR3 nucleotides are TGTGCCAGCAGTAGTCGGGGGGAATCATCGCCCCAGCATTTT. Translation gives CASSSRGESSPQHF.

The chain joins TRBV5-4 to TRBJ2-1; 9 bases are a match to TRBD2. Germline-derived CDR1 and CDR2 are SGHNT and YYREEE (reference sequence). Germline trimming cut 0 bases from V and 4 bases from J; bases unmatched to any gene: 11. The CDR3 covers 18 residues. The CDR3 protein is CASSLVINAGGGYNEQFF. CDR3 coding DNA: TGTGCCAGCAGCTTGGTTATTAACGCGGGAGGGGGATACAATGAGCAGTTCTTC.

This rearrangement joins TRBV7-9 to TRBJ1-1, with D maybe TRBD1 (6 bases). Trimming shortened V by 2 bases and J by 3 bases, and 19 bases separated the two germline ends. CDR3 length: 17 amino acids. In germline, CDR1 is SEHNR, CDR2 FQNEAQ (reference sequence). CDR3 sequence (DNA): TGTGCCAGCAGCTTAAGTACCCAGGGGAAAGGTGACACTGAAGCTTTCTTT. Its protein product is CASSLSTQGKGDTEAFF.

CDR3 sequence (DNA): TGTGCCAGCAGCCCCCGACTAGGGTCTTACAATGAGCAGTTCTTC. Translating it yields CASSPRLGSYNEQFF. This chain connects TRBV7-3 to TRBJ2-1; perhaps TRBD2 as D (6 bases). Germline lookup yields CDR1 SGHTA and CDR2 FQGTGA. CDR3 size: 15 residues. Trimming left V 5 bases short and J 4 bases short, with 15 bases between.